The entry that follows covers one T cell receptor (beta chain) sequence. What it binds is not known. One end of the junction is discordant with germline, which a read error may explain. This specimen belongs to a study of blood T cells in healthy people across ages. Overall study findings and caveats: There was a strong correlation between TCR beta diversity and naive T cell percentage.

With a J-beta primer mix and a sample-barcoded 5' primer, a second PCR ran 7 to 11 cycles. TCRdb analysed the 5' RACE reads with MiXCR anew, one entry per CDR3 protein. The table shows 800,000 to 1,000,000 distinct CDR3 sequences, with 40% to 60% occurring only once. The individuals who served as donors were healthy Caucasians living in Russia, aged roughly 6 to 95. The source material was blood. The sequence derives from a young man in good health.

The CDR3 region has the DNA TGTGCTAGCAGCTTAGTAGCTAGCGTCGGCACCGGGGAGCTGTTTTTT. Protein: CASSLVASVGTGELFF. This chain connects TRBV7-7 to TRBJ2-2, with D possibly matching TRBD2 (6 bases). Germline values: CDR1 SSHAT, CDR2 FNYEAQ (reference sequence). The CDR3 has 16 amino acids.